This T cell receptor (beta chain) was observed in a study of PD-1 blockade in classical Hodgkin lymphoma (dated by TCRdb to 2018 to 2021). Turning to the overall study: Nivolumab dosing was 3 mg/kg intravenously every 2 weeks, continuing until either disease progression or unacceptable toxicity. A peripheral blood immune signature of response to PD-1 blockade in classical Hodgkin lymphoma was defined using TCR beta sequencing and CyTOF.

The paper as a whole reports these results and caveats: Trial patients achieving complete response had baseline diversity similar to newly diagnosed patients, whereas partial responders and progressors had significantly lower diversity. Lower diversity was seen in patients whose nivolumab began less than 1 year after ASCT, and these patients were left out of later analyses so that immune reconstitution would not confound the results. Baseline TCR diversity was reported to be lower in newly diagnosed patients than in healthy donors, and even lower in relapsed/refractory patients. A significant rise by C4D1 was seen in CD4+ but not CD8+ TCR diversity (p=0.0027 vs p=0.16), with the rise being most apparent in complete responders (p=0.02). The study covered only a single clinical trial cohort, and the causes of the repertoire differences, possibly disease activity or prior therapy, were still not defined.

Genomic DNA was isolated using the Qiagen DNeasy kit from unsorted PBMCs as well as from negatively selected CD4+ and CD8+ fractions. Using primers that anneal to V and J segments, immunoSEQ multiplex PCR amplified the TCR beta CDR3 regions. A synthetic immune receptor repertoire was used to minimize amplification bias, and any residual bias was removed computationally once sequencing was done. Per the original workflow: Custom Python scripts were used to quantify repertoire diversity as the Shannon entropy index. Unsorted, CD4+ and CD8+ repertoires were examined separately, except in combined analyses, for which CD4+ and CD8+ sequences were merged in silico. Clonal expansion was defined as a frequency increase of at least 2-fold after treatment compared with C1D1, and clones undetected at baseline were assigned a pseudocount of 0.5. Clones with 0 or 1 copy at C1D1 were classified as singleton clones, and clones with 2 or more copies were classified as non-singleton clones. Clones expanded in unsorted samples were labelled as CD4+, CD8+ or unknown by matching protein sequences in sorted samples from the same patient. Wilcoxon tests on paired samples were used to test changes in diversity from C1D1 to C4D1. TCRdb re-hosts the immuneACCESS table, in-frame sequences only. Its copies lack some clones; in the studies checked, an unresolved V gene accounts for under half of them, and the cause for the rest is not known. The V and J calls and clone size are taken from that table; D and trimming were inferred from the DNA. In all, the sample holds some 93,000 clones, and 83% of those were seen once. Of the sample, more than 15% falls within the top ten clones.

The CDR3 contains 16 residues, cysteine and phenylalanine counted. Only CDR3 DNA is held: 48 bases, read in frame from base 1. V is cut back by 4 bases and J by 0 bases, with 6 bases in the junction unmatched. The germline V gene yields KGHSH for CDR1 and LQKENI for CDR2. Taken with the paper, the label for time point translates to: cycle 4 day 1 (C4D1), after more than 5 weeks of nivolumab. Relapse after autologous stem cell transplantation had occurred in all trial patients, and cohorts A, B and C were distinguished by prior brentuximab vedotin exposure. The trial cohort was composed of over 50 patients with relapsed/refractory classical Hodgkin lymphoma, for whom complete response, partial response or progressive disease was recorded as best overall response. Single-agent nivolumab was administered to trial patients in the multi-cohort phase II CheckMate 205 trial. An independent review committee assessed best overall response by applying the 2007 International Working Group response criteria. PBMCs from the trial were collected at three points: immediately before nivolumab initiation (C1D1), and during therapy at cycle 2 day 1 and cycle 4 day 1. Peripheral blood was collected in 8 mL Vacutainer Cell Preparation Tubes, from which PBMCs were isolated by centrifugation and then cryopreserved.

For this clone: Its antigen is not yet known. The record has no base qualities; no much larger clone is one base away.

The sequence derives from a human donor with classical Hodgkin lymphoma. This sequence uses TRBV18 and TRBJ2-3; TRBD1 lines up with 8 middle nucleotides. The specimen was peripheral blood mononuclear cells (PBMCs), collected before the fourth cycle of nivolumab. The CDR3 has the sequence CASSLLGQGSTDTQYF. The DNA sequence is TGTGCCAGCTCACTTCTCGGACAGGGAAGCACAGATACGCAGTATTTT.